The 9 T cell receptor beta chains in this list originate from one sample, sequenced in a study of shared clonotypes between healthy human individuals. Here immunoSEQ multiplex PCR was the method, and the copy in TCRdb shows in-frame clones only, minus some. The sample has roughly 2.4 million clones, around 95% seen once; the top ten hold roughly 0.13%. Material: naive CD4+ T cells sorted from blood. Subset here: CD45RA+ positively selected. The receptor set was obtained from a man aged 18-30 years in good health.

The chain employs TRBV5-6 and TRBJ2-3; 10 nucleotides align to TRBD2. The V gene end was trimmed by 3 bases and the J gene end by 2 bases; junction bases not matched to a gene: 3. The CDR3 extends over 15 amino acids. Germline CDR1 and CDR2: SGHDT and YYEEEE. The CDR3 here is CASSSLAGTTDTQYF. The CDR3 coding sequence is TGTGCCAGCAGCTCACTAGCGGGAACCACAGATACGCAGTATTTT.

This chain links TRBV29-1 with TRBJ2-4, with TRBD1 as a possible D gene (6 bases). From germline, CDR1 is SQVTM and CDR2 ANQGSEA. The CDR3 is made up of 13 amino acids. Trimming removed 4 bases at V and 9 bases at J, with 16 bases between. For the CDR3, the DNA is TGCAGCGTTGGGACAGAGGTTGGTGGCATTCAGTACTTC. This codes for CSVGTEVGGIQYF.

The chain is built from TRBV30 and TRBJ2-3; D is undetermined. Germline V CDR1 and CDR2: GTSNPN, SVGIG (reference sequence). The V gene lost 2 bases and the J gene lost 6 bases, with 12 bases spanning the gap. This CDR3 has 13 residues. The CDR3 loop reads CAWSSETDDTQYF. The CDR3 bases are TGTGCCTGGAGTAGTGAGACGGACGATACGCAGTATTTT. Full variable domain (missing parts from reference TRBV30 and TRBJ2-3): SQTIHQWPATLVQPVGSPLSLECTVEGTSNPNLYWYRQAAGRGLQLLFYSVGIGQISSEVPQNLSASRPQDRQFILSSKKLLLSDSGFYLCAWSSETDDTQYFGPGTRLTVL.

The chain is built from TRBV5-4 and TRBJ2-3, with TRBD1 matching 8 bases. Trimming removed 0 bases from V and 5 bases from J; junction bases left unmatched: 5. The germline CDR1 and CDR2 sequences are SGHNT and YYREEE (reference sequence). CDR3 length: 15 residues. Written as DNA, the CDR3 is TGTGCCAGCAGCTTGGGGCAGGGGGCTATAGATACGCAGTATTTT. It is translated as CASSLGQGAIDTQYF.

The chain joins TRBV6-5 to TRBJ2-7; 7 nucleotides line up with TRBD1. V was pared by 5 bases and J by 7 bases, with 8 bases of the junction left unmatched. The CDR3 spans 13 residues. Germline loops: CDR1 MNHEY, CDR2 SVGAGI. CDR3 region: CASSVSDRREQYF. The DNA of the CDR3 is TGTGCCAGCAGTGTATCGGACAGGAGAGAGCAGTACTTC.

This chain links TRBV9 with TRBJ2-5; 14 positions agree with TRBD2. The trim removed 0 bases at V and 4 bases at J, leaving 2 bases unmatched. This CDR3 spans 16 amino acids. CDR1 and CDR2 (germline): SGDLS, YYNGEE. The CDR3 coding sequence is TGTGCCAGCAGCGTAGCCGGACTAGCGGGGGGAGAGACCCAGTACTTC. It yields the protein CASSVAGLAGGETQYF.

The rearrangement links TRBV13 to TRBJ2-5; D perhaps matches TRBD2 (5 bases). The CDR3 is 16 residues long. Germline lookup yields CDR1 PRHDT and CDR2 FYEKMQ (reference sequence). V shed 4 bases and J shed 3 bases, with 18 bases lying between them. The CDR3 DNA reads as TGTGCCAGCAGCTCGCAAAGGACTGCAAATAAAGAGACCCAGTACTTC. Translated, it gives CASSSQRTANKETQYF.

The V gene is TRBV11-2, the J gene TRBJ2-2; D call uncertain. Germline V lookup: CDR1 SGHAT, CDR2 FQNNGV. V was cut by 0 bases and J by 5 bases, with 7 bases left in between. This CDR3 region has 14 residues. CDR3 nucleotide sequence: TGTGCCAGCAGCTTAGATATCCATACCGGGGAGCTGTTTTTT. This gives the protein CASSLDIHTGELFF.

This clone was detected a few times. Other DNA variants within this sample encode the same CDR3. The chain recombines TRBV6-1 with TRBJ2-3; D is undetermined. The CDR3 consists of 14 residues. Germline-derived CDR1 and CDR2 are MNHNS and SASEGT. V was clipped by 0 bases and J by 5 bases, with 9 bases between them. The chain's CDR3 is CASSEALRGDTQYF. CDR3 coding DNA: TGTGCCAGCAGTGAAGCGCTGAGAGGAGATACGCAGTATTTT.